The 21 T cell receptor beta chains reported below all come from one sample, sequenced in a study of OX40 agonist ivuxolimab in advanced cancers. Data came from immunoSEQ multiplex PCR; TCRdb stores just in-frame clones and leaves some out. In the table there are 100,000 or so clones, approximately 87% of which are singletons. The sample consisted of CD4+ or CD8+ T cells sorted from blood, taken in a trial of the OX40 agonist ivuxolimab. The receptor source for this set is an adult with an advanced solid tumor such as melanoma, head and neck, liver or kidney cancer.

This chain joins TRBV10-2 and TRBJ2-5, with D perhaps TRBD1 or TRBD2 (7 bases each). CDR1 WSHSY and CDR2 SAAADI come from the germline V gene. The V and J ends lost 4 bases and 2 bases respectively, with 11 bases between them. This CDR3 contains 14 residues. The CDR3 nucleotides read TGCGCCAGCAGTGCGCAGGGGGGGCAAGAGACCCAGTACTTC. Translated, it gives CASSAQGGQETQYF.

V and J are TRBV5-4 and TRBJ2-5, with D possibly TRBD1 on 5 matching bases. The DNA end is a closer match to TRBJ2-7, so the J assignment may be wrong. In germline, CDR1 is SGHNT, CDR2 YYREEE (reference sequence). This CDR3 contains 14 residues. The CDR3: CASSYPRQGDEQYF. The DNA for the CDR3 is TGTGCCAGCAGCTACCCCCGGCAAGGGGACGAGCAGTACTTC.

The chain employs TRBV10-1 and TRBJ1-6, with D hard to call. Trimming stripped 2 bases from V and 7 bases from J, with 6 bases between. The CDR3 runs to 13 residues. Germline CDR1 WNHNN, CDR2 SYGVQD (reference sequence). The DNA of the CDR3 is TGCGCCAGCAGTGAGATATTGAATTCACCCCTCCACTTT. It specifies CASSEILNSPLHF.

This clone is a singleton in its sample. The chain carries TRBV4-2 and TRBJ2-3; no firm D call. The CDR3 spans 12 residues. V gave up 0 bases and J gave up 11 bases, with 9 bases separating them. The germline V gene has CDR1 LGHNA and CDR2 YNFKEQ. The CDR3: CASSQEGLMQYF. For the CDR3, the DNA is TGTGCCAGCAGCCAAGAGGGCCTTATGCAGTATTTT.

The count of this clone is one. The CDR3 coding sequence is TGTGCCAGCAGCGGGACTTCTATGGAGACCCAGTACTTC. Translation gives CASSGTSMETQYF. The chain links TRBV5-6 to TRBJ2-5, with D maybe TRBD2 (6 bases). This CDR3 has 13 amino acids. V was clipped by 4 bases and J by 5 bases, with 12 bases between them. Per germline, CDR1 SGHDT and CDR2 YYEEEE.

Only a few counts were recorded for this clone. The chain couples TRBV7-8 to TRBJ1-4, with TRBD1 matching 8 bases. Per the germline V gene, CDR1 is SGHVS and CDR2 is FQNEAQ. The V segment lost 3 bases and the J segment 7 bases; nucleotides outside the gene matches: 4. The CDR3 covers 14 residues. The CDR3 here is CASSFQGAGEKLFF. In DNA, the CDR3 is TGTGCCAGCAGCTTCCAGGGGGCAGGTGAAAAACTGTTTTTT.

The chain uses TRBV30 and TRBJ2-7; 8 bases align to TRBD1. V shed 3 bases and J 2 bases; nucleotides not matched to a gene: 3. Germline-derived CDR1 and CDR2 are GTSNPN and SVGIG (reference sequence). The length of the CDR3 is 13 residues. CDR3 in amino acids: CAWSRQGPYEQYF. CDR3 bases: TGTGCCTGGAGCCGACAGGGGCCCTACGAGCAGTACTTC.

This chain joins TRBV5-1 and TRBJ2-3; the match to TRBD2 covers 11 bases. J lost 6 bases, V lost 2 bases, and 2 bases had no gene match. The V gene's germline CDR1 is SGHRS and CDR2 YFSETQ. There are 14 residues in the CDR3. The CDR3 loop reads CASSLLAGADTQYF. The CDR3 DNA is TGCGCCAGCAGCTTACTAGCGGGAGCGGATACGCAGTATTTT.

The J gene is TRBJ1-1, the V gene TRBV5-5; the D is unclear. The CDR3 is 15 residues long. Germline loops: CDR1 SGHKS, CDR2 YYEKEE (reference sequence). V was cut by 0 bases and J by 1 base, with 10 bases left in between. This CDR3 reads CASSLALGGNTEAFF. DNA of the CDR3: TGTGCCAGCAGCTTGGCCTTGGGAGGGAACACTGAAGCTTTCTTT. Filled out from reference TRBV5-5 and TRBJ1-1, the complete variable domain reads DAGVTQSPTHLIKTRGQQVTLRCSPISGHKSVSWYQQVLGQGPQFIFQYYEKEERGRGNFPDRFSARQFPNYSSELNVNALLLGDSALYLCASSLALGGNTEAFFGQGTRLTVV.

This sequence joins TRBV4-1 and TRBJ1-2; 7 nucleotides agree with TRBD1. Germline V gene sequence: CDR1 MGHRA, CDR2 YSYEKL. V trimming: 4 bases; J trimming: 4 bases; junction bases outside the gene matches: 3. The CDR3 consists of 13 residues. The CDR3 region is CASSRDSFYGYTF. The CDR3 coding sequence is TGCGCCAGCAGCCGGGACAGCTTCTATGGCTACACCTTC.

The chain is built from TRBV9 and TRBJ1-3; D is unresolved. Germline CDR1 is SGDLS and CDR2 is YYNGEE. Between the trimmed V and J ends, which lost 2 bases and 0 bases, there was a span of 12 bases. This CDR3 is 16 amino acids long. The CDR3: CASSVDGDPSGNTIYF. DNA of the CDR3: TGTGCCAGCAGCGTGGACGGCGACCCCTCTGGAAACACCATATATTTT.

Judged by abundance, this clone is medium-sized (0.01 to 0.1%). The CDR3, as DNA: TGCGCCAGCAGCGTCGCAGGGGGCGTCGAGCAGTACTTC. Protein sequence: CASSVAGGVEQYF. The rearrangement links TRBV5-1 to TRBJ2-7; the match to TRBD1 covers 8 bases. The CDR3 consists of 13 residues. With V trimmed by 4 bases and J by 6 bases, 6 bases remained unmatched. CDR1 and CDR2 (germline): SGHRS, YFSETQ.

CDR3 in DNA: TGTGCCAGCAGCAATACCGGGGAGCTGTTTTTT. This translates into CASSNTGELFF. V usage is TRBV7-3 and J usage is TRBJ2-2; no definite D call. V lost 5 bases to trimming and J lost 5 bases, with 3 bases between them. The CDR3 is 11 amino acids. From germline, CDR1 is SGHTA and CDR2 FQGTGA.

V is TRBV18 and J is TRBJ1-1; TRBD1 matches at 7 bases. The CDR3 length is 17 residues. Trimming took 2 bases from V and 0 from J; bases not matched to a gene: 9. The germline V gene encodes CDR1 KGHSH and CDR2 LQKENI. The CDR3 loop is CASSPEERGRVNTEAFF. The CDR3 DNA reads as TGTGCCAGCTCACCAGAGGAAAGGGGGCGCGTGAACACTGAAGCTTTCTTT.

V is TRBV19 and J is TRBJ2-1; the D gene is possibly TRBD2 (6 bases). The V gene's germline CDR1 is LNHDA and CDR2 SQIVND (reference sequence). Deletions cut 1 base from V and 2 bases from J, with 6 bases between. This CDR3 region has 14 residues. CDR3 DNA: TGTGCCAGTAGTATAGCGGGAGCCTACAATGAGCAGTTCTTC. It yields the protein CASSIAGAYNEQFF. The complete variable domain, with remaining parts taken from reference TRBV19 and TRBJ2-1, reads DGGITQSPKYLFRKEGQNVTLSCEQNLNHDAMYWYRQDPGQGLRLIYYSQIVNDFQKGDIAEGYSVSREKKESFPLTVTSAQKNPTAFYLCASSIAGAYNEQFFGPGTRLTVL.

The rearrangement joins TRBV13 to TRBJ2-5; 7 positions match TRBD2. Trimming at V came to 4 bases and at J to 5 bases, leaving 4 bases not matched to a gene. CDR3 length: 13 residues. From germline, CDR1 is PRHDT and CDR2 FYEKMQ (reference sequence). DNA of the CDR3: TGTGCCAGCAGCTCGCGGGAGCGGGAGACCCAGTACTTC. This codes for CASSSRERETQYF.

The genes are TRBV12-5 and TRBJ1-5, with a possible D match to TRBD1 (6 bases). The V and J ends lost 4 bases and 8 bases respectively, with 18 bases between them. The CDR3 contains 15 residues. Germline-derived CDR1 and CDR2 are LGHNT and FRNRAP. In nucleotides, the CDR3 is TGTGCTAGTGGTTCAACCGGGACGGCAGGGGAGCCCCAGCATTTT. This translates into CASGSTGTAGEPQHF.

The chain joins TRBV19 to TRBJ1-1; D uncertain. Germline lookup yields CDR1 LNHDA and CDR2 SQIVND (reference sequence). The CDR3 is made up of 14 amino acids. Trimming stripped 6 bases from V and 4 bases from J, with 15 bases between. The CDR3 spells CASRYGSKSTEAFF. CDR3 sequence (DNA): TGTGCCAGTAGATACGGGTCTAAGAGCACTGAAGCTTTCTTT.

The rearrangement uses TRBV5-6 and TRBJ2-1; D assignment may be TRBD1 or TRBD2 (5 bases each). The CDR3 runs to 12 residues. The ends were cut back, 3 bases at V and 9 bases at J, with 10 bases in the middle. CDR1 is SGHDT and CDR2 is YYEEEE in the germline V gene. The CDR3 sequence is CASSSWGIEQFF. The CDR3 DNA reads TGTGCCAGCAGCTCGTGGGGGATTGAGCAGTTCTTC.

The gene calls are TRBV11-2 and TRBJ2-7; 12 nucleotides agree with TRBD2. Germline CDR1 and CDR2: SGHAT and FQNNGV. V dropped 4 bases and J dropped 4; count of bases not matched to a gene: 11. The CDR3 is made up of 17 amino acids. The CDR3 nucleotides read TGTGCCAGCAGCTCCCTCCGGACTAGCGGGACGAGGTACGAGCAGTACTTC. Translation: CASSSLRTSGTRYEQYF.

This clone has a handful of counts. V is TRBV19 and J is TRBJ1-1; TRBD1 agrees at 11 bases. Germline CDR1 is LNHDA and CDR2 is SQIVND (reference sequence). Trimming removed 4 bases from V and 0 bases from J; junction bases left unmatched: 4. This CDR3 comprises 16 residues. CDR3: CASSTGTGGMNTEAFF. For the CDR3, the DNA is TGTGCCAGTAGTACAGGGACAGGGGGGATGAACACTGAAGCTTTCTTT.